These 22 T cell receptor beta chains were all obtained from the same sample, sequenced in a study of blood T cell repertoires in COVID-19. Only in-frame clones appear in the TCRdb table, and some are missing; sequencing was by immunoSEQ multiplex PCR. The data show fewer than 350,000 clones, roughly 89% seen once. The sample was peripheral blood. The receptors here all came from a middle-aged man with acute or convalescent COVID-19.

In DNA, the CDR3 is TGTGCCAGCAGCTCGTCCCTCTATGGCTACACCTTC. Amino acids: CASSSSLYGYTF. V and J are TRBV5-4 and TRBJ1-2; D is ambiguous. Germline assignment: CDR1 SGHNT and CDR2 YYREEE (reference sequence). V lost 3 bases to trimming and J lost 4 bases, with 7 bases between them. The CDR3 has 12 amino acids.

V and J are TRBV7-2 and TRBJ1-5, with D hard to call. Germline V CDR1 and CDR2: SGHTA, FQGNSA. Trimming pared 5 bases from V and 5 bases from J, leaving 16 bases between. This CDR3 spans 15 amino acids. As DNA, the CDR3 is TGTGCCAGCAGCCCGGATCGGGGTTCCCATCAGCCCCAGCATTTT. This codes for CASSPDRGSHQPQHF.

This clone was counted a few times. This chain uses TRBV5-1 with TRBJ2-1, with D possibly matching TRBD2 (5 bases). Germline assignment: CDR1 SGHRS and CDR2 YFSETQ. V was pared by 3 bases and J by 7 bases, with 20 bases between. This CDR3 spans 16 amino acids. The chain's CDR3 is CASSSFLASNYNEQFF. Written as DNA, the CDR3 is TGCGCCAGCAGCTCCTTCCTCGCTAGCAATTATAATGAGCAGTTCTTC. Looking up the rest from reference TRBV5-1 and TRBJ2-1 gives the full variable domain: KAGVTQTPRYLIKTRGQQVTLSCSPISGHRSVSWYQQTPGQGLQFLFEYFSETQRNKGNFPGRFSGRQFSNSRSEMNVSTLELGDSALYLCASSSFLASNYNEQFFGPGTRLTVL.

As for this clone: Within the sample, other DNA sequences also encode this same CDR3. The chain carries TRBV6-5 and TRBJ1-1; 7 bases align to TRBD1. This CDR3 has 14 amino acids. Unmatched junction bases numbered 0, after V lost 0 bases and J lost 2 bases. Germline V gives CDR1 MNHEY, CDR2 SVGAGI. CDR3 nucleotides: TGTGCCAGCAGTTACTCAGGGGGCAACACTGAAGCTTTCTTT. Amino acids: CASSYSGGNTEAFF.

CDR3 loop: CASSQDRVARVLDTQYF. CDR3 bases: TGCGCCAGCAGCCAAGATCGGGTTGCTAGAGTTCTAGATACGCAGTATTTT. V usage is TRBV4-1 and J usage is TRBJ2-3; no clear D. Looked up from germline, CDR1 is MGHRA and CDR2 is YSYEKL. V gave up 0 bases and J gave up 5 bases, with 18 bases separating them. The CDR3 has 17 amino acids.

This chain links TRBV3-1 (or the pseudogene TRBV3-2) with TRBJ1-1; D might be TRBD1 (5 bases). The CDR3 runs 16 residues. CDR1 and CDR2 (germline): LGHDT, YNNKEL (reference sequence). Trimming stripped 0 bases from V and 0 bases from J, with 11 bases between. The CDR3 loop is CASSQERGIVNTEAFF. CDR3 nucleotide sequence: TGTGCCAGCAGCCAAGAAAGGGGAATCGTGAACACTGAAGCTTTCTTT.

This clone was counted a few times. The CDR3 DNA follows: TGTGCCAGCAGTGAGATAAGGGGGCAGCCCCAGCATTTT. This codes for CASSEIRGQPQHF. This chain links TRBV6-4 with TRBJ1-5; maybe TRBD1 (6 bases). V lost 3 bases to trimming and J lost 7 bases, with 10 bases between them. The CDR3 consists of 13 residues. Germline V gives CDR1 MRHNA, CDR2 SNTAGT.

V gene TRBV3-1 (or the pseudogene TRBV3-2) combines with J gene TRBJ2-1, with TRBD2 matching over 8 bases. The germline V gene has CDR1 LGHDT and CDR2 YNNKEL (reference sequence). The trim removed 5 bases at V and 5 bases at J, leaving 11 bases unmatched. The CDR3 has 16 amino acids. The CDR3 loop is CASSDWRGEVNNEQFF. DNA for the CDR3: TGTGCCAGCAGCGATTGGCGGGGGGAGGTAAACAATGAGCAGTTCTTC.

This chain uses TRBV19 with TRBJ2-6; 7 positions match TRBD1. The CDR3 runs to 17 residues. The germline V gene encodes CDR1 LNHDA and CDR2 SQIVND (reference sequence). V was clipped by 3 bases and J by 0 bases; unmatched bases: 5. CDR3 sequence: CASSIGQVNSGANVLTF. CDR3 bases: TGTGCCAGTAGTATTGGACAGGTTAACTCTGGGGCCAACGTCCTGACTTTC.

The chain couples TRBV5-4 to TRBJ2-3, with D perhaps TRBD1 (6 bases). Trimming removed 2 bases at V and 4 bases at J, with 8 bases between. CDR1 and CDR2 from the germline V gene are SGHNT and YYREEE (reference sequence). The CDR3 runs 13 residues. CDR3 amino acids: CASSFRGADTQYF. The DNA for the CDR3 is TGTGCCAGCAGCTTCAGGGGTGCAGATACGCAGTATTTT.

The V gene is TRBV2, the J gene TRBJ2-4, with 9 bases lining up with TRBD1. The CDR3 has 14 residues. Per germline, CDR1 SNHLY and CDR2 FYNNEI. V lost 9 bases to trimming and J lost 6 bases; unmatched junction nucleotides: 9. The CDR3 region is CARSRTGEANIQYF. In DNA, the CDR3 is TGTGCCAGAAGTAGGACAGGGGAGGCAAACATTCAGTACTTC.

The genes are TRBV7-2 and TRBJ2-2; TRBD1 matches 7 bases. The J segment lost 1 base and the V segment lost 5 bases, leaving 13 bases of the junction unmatched. CDR3 size: 18 residues. CDR1 SGHTA and CDR2 FQGNSA come from the germline V gene. The CDR3 nucleotides read TGTGCCAGCAGCCCATACCTAAGGGGGCTACTGAACACCGGGGAGCTGTTTTTT. This codes for CASSPYLRGLLNTGELFF.

V is TRBV2 and J is TRBJ1-2; 10 nucleotides align to TRBD1. Germline V lookup: CDR1 SNHLY, CDR2 FYNNEI. V lost 4 bases to trimming and J lost 4 bases; unmatched junction nucleotides: 3. There are 14 residues in the CDR3. The CDR3 DNA follows: TGTGCCAGCAGTGGGACAGGGGGGAGCTATGGCTACACCTTC. It is translated as CASSGTGGSYGYTF.

This sequence joins TRBV15 and TRBJ1-2; D is undetermined. The CDR3 length is 15 residues. The V end lost 0 bases, the J end lost 0 bases, and 8 bases lay between the germline ends. The germline CDR1 and CDR2 sequences are LNHNV and YYDKDF (reference sequence). CDR3 region: CATSRDRGSNYGYTF. The CDR3 DNA reads TGTGCCACCAGCAGAGATCGGGGATCTAACTATGGCTACACCTTC.

This rearrangement joins TRBV15 to TRBJ2-3; 10 bases line up with TRBD1. This CDR3 region has 16 residues. Germline CDR1 is LNHNV and CDR2 is YYDKDF (reference sequence). V was pared by 5 bases and J by 7 bases, with 12 bases of the junction left unmatched. This chain's CDR3 is CATSVPGTGDSHTQYF. CDR3 DNA sequence: TGTGCCACCAGCGTTCCCGGGACAGGGGATAGCCATACGCAGTATTTT.

In its sample, this clone was seen once. This chain joins TRBV7-8 and TRBJ2-2; TRBD2 might be the D (5 bases). The CDR3 totals 15 residues. The germline gives CDR1 SGHVS, CDR2 FQNEAQ. Trimming cost V 7 bases and J 6 bases, with 18 bases left between them. DNA for the CDR3: TGTGCCAGCACCCCCCGGAGGTTTACCCCCGGGGAGCTGTTTTTT. Translation gives CASTPRRFTPGELFF.

The V gene is TRBV15, the J gene TRBJ1-1, with D maybe TRBD1 (6 bases). The V end lost 1 base, the J end lost 5 bases, and 8 bases lay between the germline ends. The CDR3 extends over 13 amino acids. CDR1 is LNHNV and CDR2 is YYDKDF in the germline V gene (reference sequence). CDR3 sequence: CATSRGQATEAFF. CDR3 bases: TGTGCCACCAGCAGAGGACAGGCAACTGAAGCTTTCTTT. Full variable domain (missing parts from reference TRBV15 and TRBJ1-1): DAMVIQNPRYQVTQFGKPVTLSCSQTLNHNVMYWYQQKSSQAPKLLFHYYDKDFNNEADTPDNFQSRRPNTSFCFLDIRSPGLGDTAMYLCATSRGQATEAFFGQGTRLTVV.

The genes are TRBV29-1 and TRBJ1-1; D unresolved. V was clipped by 5 bases and J by 6 bases, with 13 bases between them. In germline, CDR1 is SQVTM, CDR2 ANQGSEA. The CDR3 loop spans 12 amino acids. CDR3 sequence (DNA): TGCAGCGTTTTAGTGTATCAATCTGAAGCTTTCTTT. This codes for CSVLVYQSEAFF.

V usage is TRBV7-8 and J usage is TRBJ1-5; 8 nucleotides agree with TRBD1. The CDR3 spans 14 residues. Losses at the gene ends were 5 bases for V and 7 bases for J; bases not matched to a gene: 7. Germline lookup yields CDR1 SGHVS and CDR2 FQNEAQ. The DNA for the CDR3 is TGTGCCAGCAGCGGAGACAGGGGAGGACAGCCCCAGCATTTT. Protein sequence: CASSGDRGGQPQHF.

The chain recombines TRBV25-1 with TRBJ1-1; tentatively, D is TRBD1 (5 bases). In germline, CDR1 is MGHDK, CDR2 SYGVNS. The CDR3 extends over 13 amino acids. Trimming cost V 6 bases and J 1 base, with 9 bases left between them. The CDR3 is CASSLGGNTEAFF. DNA for the CDR3: TGTGCCAGCAGCCTGGGGGGGAACACTGAAGCTTTCTTT. The full variable domain, with the rest looked up from reference TRBV25-1 and TRBJ1-1, is EADIYQTPRYLVIGTGKKITLECSQTMGHDKMYWYQQDPGMELHLIHYSYGVNSTEKGDLSSESTVSRIRTEHFPLTLESARPSHTSQYLCASSLGGNTEAFFGQGTRLTVV.

Concerning this clone itself: Other DNA sequences within the sample encode an identical CDR3. This chain links TRBV9 with TRBJ2-3, with D perhaps TRBD1 (6 bases). V was clipped by 1 base and J by 2 bases, with 8 bases between them. CDR3 length: 14 amino acids. The germline gives CDR1 SGDLS, CDR2 YYNGEE. The CDR3 DNA reads as TGTGCCAGCAGCGTAAGGGGGTCCACAGATACGCAGTATTTT. Translation: CASSVRGSTDTQYF.

The chain has TRBV24-1 and TRBJ2-7; maybe TRBD1 (6 bases). Germline assignment: CDR1 KGHDR and CDR2 SFDVKD. V was clipped by 0 bases and J by 5 bases, with 13 bases between them. The CDR3 spans 15 residues. The CDR3 nucleotides read TGTGCCACCAGTGATTTGTCTCAGGGGAAAGACGAGCAGTACTTC. The encoded protein is CATSDLSQGKDEQYF.